Listed below are T cell receptor beta chains from one sample, sequenced in a study of cytomegalovirus exposure and HLA in healthy donors. The repertoire was sequenced with immunoSEQ multiplex PCR; TCRdb's copy has only in-frame clones and lacks some. This sample has 150,000 to 200,000 clones, with approximately 80% found just once. Sequencing used PBMCs. Receptors were obtained from a male donor in good health and CMV-seropositive. Both conserved end residues are part of each CDR3. D genes are given only for firm matches. Clone size is stated in some rows and not others, as once, few, many or a class when expanded.

J gene | V gene | clone size | D gene | CDR3 DNA | CDR3 protein
TRBJ2-2 | TRBV5-6 | . | . | TGTGCCAGCAGCGTGACAGAAAACACCGGGGAGCTGTTTTTT | CASSVTENTGELFF
TRBJ1-1 | TRBV5-4 | . | TRBD1 | TGTGCCAGCAGCGTAGTCGACAGGGCTGAGAACACTGAAGCTTTCTTT | CASSVVDRAENTEAFF
TRBJ2-7 | TRBV7-6 | . | . | TGTGCCAGCTCCCTAGGGTCACGAGGGGAGCAGTACTTC | CASSLGSRGEQYF
TRBJ2-3 | TRBV7-2 | . | . | TGTGCCAGCAGGCGGGATAGAGGCGGTTTATTCACAGATACGCAGTATTTT | CASRRDRGGLFTDTQYF
TRBJ2-4 | TRBV6-5 | . | TRBD1 | TGTGCCAGCAGTGACAGGGTGAACATTCAGTACTTC | CASSDRVNIQYF
TRBJ2-7 | TRBV11-2 | . | . | TGTGCCAGCAGCTTAAATTCACTCCCTTGTGAGCAGTACTTC | CASSLNSLPCEQYF
TRBJ2-1 | TRBV7-2 | . | TRBD2 | TGTGCCAGCAGCAAGCAGCGGGGGGGCCGTGGTGAGCAGTTCTTC | CASSKQRGGRGEQFF
TRBJ1-2 | TRBV6-1 | . | . | TGTGCCAGCCGTCGGGGGGAAGACGGCTACACCTTC | CASRRGEDGYTF
TRBJ1-5 | TRBV5-1 | . | . | TGCGCCAGCAGCTTGGGCCCTCAGGATAGCAATCAGCCCCAGCATTTT | CASSLGPQDSNQPQHF
TRBJ1-6 | TRBV7-2 | once | . | TGTGCCAGCAGCTTGAGGGAGTATAATTCACCCCTCCACTTT | CASSLREYNSPLHF
TRBJ1-6 | TRBV13 | . | . | TGTGCCAGCAGCTTAGGCATAGGGAGCTCCTATAATTCACCCCTCCACTTT | CASSLGIGSSYNSPLHF
TRBJ2-1 | TRBV5-6 | few | TRBD2 | TGTGCCAGCAGCTTGAGCGGGGCCTCCTACAATGAGCAGTTCTTC | CASSLSGASYNEQFF
TRBJ1-2 | TRBV5-8 | . | . | TGTGCCAGCAGCTTGGTCAGGCCTAACTATGGCTACACCTTC | CASSLVRPNYGYTF
TRBJ1-1 | TRBV2 | . | . | TGTGCCAGCAGTGATTTGGTTGGGGCCATCCCGAACACTGAAGCTTTCTTT | CASSDLVGAIPNTEAFF
TRBJ1-6 | TRBV11-3 | . | TRBD1 | TGTGCCAGCAGCTTCGACAGGGTTGGATCACCCCTCCACTTT | CASSFDRVGSPLHF
TRBJ1-1 | TRBV5-6 | . | . | TGTGCCAGCAGCCAAAGCCTGAACACTGAAGCTTTCTTT | CASSQSLNTEAFF
TRBJ2-1 | TRBV4-1 | . | . | TGCGCCAGCAGCCAAGGGCCTCAGGGTGAGCAGTTCTTC | CASSQGPQGEQFF